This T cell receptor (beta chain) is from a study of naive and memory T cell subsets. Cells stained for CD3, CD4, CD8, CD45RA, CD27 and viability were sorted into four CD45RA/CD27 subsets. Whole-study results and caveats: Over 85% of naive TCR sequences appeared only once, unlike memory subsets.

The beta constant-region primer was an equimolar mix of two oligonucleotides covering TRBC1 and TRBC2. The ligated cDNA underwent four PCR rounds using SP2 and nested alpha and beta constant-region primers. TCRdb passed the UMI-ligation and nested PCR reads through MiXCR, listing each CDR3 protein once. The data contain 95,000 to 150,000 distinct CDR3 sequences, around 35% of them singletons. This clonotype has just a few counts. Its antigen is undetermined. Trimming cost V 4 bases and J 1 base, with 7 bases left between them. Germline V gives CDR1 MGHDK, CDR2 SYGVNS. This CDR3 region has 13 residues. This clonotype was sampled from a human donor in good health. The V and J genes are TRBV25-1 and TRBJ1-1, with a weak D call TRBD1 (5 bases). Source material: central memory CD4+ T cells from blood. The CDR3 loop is CASSAGRNTEAFF. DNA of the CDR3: TGTGCCAGCAGTGCGGGACGGAACACTGAAGCTTTCTTT.